A selection of T cell receptor beta chains follows, all from one sample in a study of cytomegalovirus exposure and HLA in healthy donors. The protocol was immunoSEQ multiplex PCR, while the TCRdb copy is restricted to in-frame clones and leaves out a portion. This sample yields around 200,000 clones, of which 80% to 90% are seen a single time; about 1.2% belongs to the top ten. The sample consisted of PBMCs. The receptors stem from a woman aged 30 to 39 in good health and CMV-seronegative. CDR3s include the opening cysteine and the closing phenylalanine or tryptophan. The order of the fields is CDR3 protein, V gene, D gene, J gene. A D gene is named only where the DNA matches it firmly.

CASSLDSLGGQPQHF TRBV5-1 . TRBJ1-5
CASSLVRDRGLTEINEKLFF TRBV13 TRBD1 TRBJ1-4
CASITLQGEQYF TRBV7-2 . TRBJ2-7
CASSSPGTGNSPLHF TRBV28 TRBD1 TRBJ1-6
CASRHRGQETQYF TRBV28 TRBD1 TRBJ2-5
CASSPAGGEEKLFF TRBV18 TRBD1 TRBJ1-4
CASSPTSGNTDTQYF TRBV27 TRBD2 TRBJ2-3
CASSIAARRGIQNEQFF TRBV19 . TRBJ2-1
CASSPGDRGLSEQYF TRBV5-1 TRBD1 TRBJ2-7
CASSLMGSYGYTF TRBV7-3 . TRBJ1-2
CASIRYRTLNTEAFF TRBV27 . TRBJ1-1
CASSAIQGPYGYTF TRBV27 . TRBJ1-2
CASSVATGFNTEAFF TRBV9 . TRBJ1-1
CASSLGETNSPLHF TRBV7-2 . TRBJ1-6
CAWSRTGRYTEAFF TRBV30 TRBD1 TRBJ1-1
CASSLGDSSNQPQHF TRBV7-9 TRBD1 TRBJ1-5
CASSQDTNTGELFF TRBV27 . TRBJ2-2
CASSFSNRGTEAFF TRBV11-2 TRBD1 TRBJ1-1